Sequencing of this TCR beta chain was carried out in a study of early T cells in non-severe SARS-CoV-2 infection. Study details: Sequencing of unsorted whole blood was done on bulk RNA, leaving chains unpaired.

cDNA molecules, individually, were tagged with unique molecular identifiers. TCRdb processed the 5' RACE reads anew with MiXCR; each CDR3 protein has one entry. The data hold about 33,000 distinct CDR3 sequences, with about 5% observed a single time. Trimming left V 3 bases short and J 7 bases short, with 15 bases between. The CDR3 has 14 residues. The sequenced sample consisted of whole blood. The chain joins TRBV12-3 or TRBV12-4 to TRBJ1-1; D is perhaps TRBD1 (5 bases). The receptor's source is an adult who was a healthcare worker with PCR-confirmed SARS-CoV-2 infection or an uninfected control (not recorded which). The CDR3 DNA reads TGTGCCAGCAGTTTTCTGCGGGGGGGTCTTGAAGCTTTCTTT. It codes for CASSFLRGGLEAFF.